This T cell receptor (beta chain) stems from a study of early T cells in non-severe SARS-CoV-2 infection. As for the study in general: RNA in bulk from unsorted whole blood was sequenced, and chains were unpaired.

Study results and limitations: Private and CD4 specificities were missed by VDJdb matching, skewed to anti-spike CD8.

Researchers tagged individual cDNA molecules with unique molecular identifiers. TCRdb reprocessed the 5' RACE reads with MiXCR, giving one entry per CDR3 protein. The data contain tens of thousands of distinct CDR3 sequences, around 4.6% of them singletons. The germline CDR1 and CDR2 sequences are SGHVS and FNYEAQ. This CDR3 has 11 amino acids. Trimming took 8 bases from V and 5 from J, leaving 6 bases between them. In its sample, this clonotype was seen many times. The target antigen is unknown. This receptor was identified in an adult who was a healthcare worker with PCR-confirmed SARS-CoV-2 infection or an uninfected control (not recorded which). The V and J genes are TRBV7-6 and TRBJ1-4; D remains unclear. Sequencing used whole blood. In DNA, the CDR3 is TGTGCCAGCGTCGGAAATGAAAAACTGTTTTTT. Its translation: CASVGNEKLFF.